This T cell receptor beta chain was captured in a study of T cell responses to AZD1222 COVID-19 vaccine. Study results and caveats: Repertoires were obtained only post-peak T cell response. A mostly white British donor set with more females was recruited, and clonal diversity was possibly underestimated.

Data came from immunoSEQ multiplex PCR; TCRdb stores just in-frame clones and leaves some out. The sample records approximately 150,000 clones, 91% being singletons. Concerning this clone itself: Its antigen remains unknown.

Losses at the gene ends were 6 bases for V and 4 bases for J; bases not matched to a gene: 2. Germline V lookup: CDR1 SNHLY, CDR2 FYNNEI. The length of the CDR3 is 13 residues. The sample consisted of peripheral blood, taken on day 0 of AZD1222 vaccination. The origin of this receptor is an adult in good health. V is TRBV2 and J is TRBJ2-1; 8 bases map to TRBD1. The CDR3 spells CASSRGLYNEQFF. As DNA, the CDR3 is TGTGCCAGCAGCAGGGGGCTGTACAATGAGCAGTTCTTC. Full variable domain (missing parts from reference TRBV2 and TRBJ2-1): EPEVTQTPSHQVTQMGQEVILRCVPISNHLYFYWYRQILGQKVEFLVSFYNNEISEKSEIFDDQFSVERPDGSNFTLKIRSTKLEDSAMYFCASSRGLYNEQFFGPGTRLTVL.